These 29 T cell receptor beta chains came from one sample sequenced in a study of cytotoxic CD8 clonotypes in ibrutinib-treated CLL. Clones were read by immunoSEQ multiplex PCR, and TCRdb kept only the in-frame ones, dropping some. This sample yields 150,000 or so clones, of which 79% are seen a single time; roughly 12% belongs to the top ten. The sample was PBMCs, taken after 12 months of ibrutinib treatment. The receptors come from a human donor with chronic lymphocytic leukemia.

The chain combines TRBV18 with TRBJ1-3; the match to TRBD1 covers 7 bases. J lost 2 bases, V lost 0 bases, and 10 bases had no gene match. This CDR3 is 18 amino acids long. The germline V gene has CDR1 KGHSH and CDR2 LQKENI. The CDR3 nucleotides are TGTGCCAGCTCACCACCGGACAGGCGCGTTAATGCTGGAAACACCATATATTTT. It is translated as CASSPPDRRVNAGNTIYF.

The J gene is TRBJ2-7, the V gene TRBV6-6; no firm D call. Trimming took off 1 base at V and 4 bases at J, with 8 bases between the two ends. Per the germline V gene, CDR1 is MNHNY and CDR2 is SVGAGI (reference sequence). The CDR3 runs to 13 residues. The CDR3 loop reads CASSYYSAYEQYF. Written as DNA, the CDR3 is TGTGCCAGCAGTTACTACTCCGCTTACGAGCAGTACTTC.

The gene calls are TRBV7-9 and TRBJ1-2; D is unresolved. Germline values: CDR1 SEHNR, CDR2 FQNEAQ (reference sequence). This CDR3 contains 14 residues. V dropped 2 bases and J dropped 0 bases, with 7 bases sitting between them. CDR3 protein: CASSLSGANYGYTF. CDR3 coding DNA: TGTGCCAGCAGCTTATCAGGAGCTAACTATGGCTACACCTTC.

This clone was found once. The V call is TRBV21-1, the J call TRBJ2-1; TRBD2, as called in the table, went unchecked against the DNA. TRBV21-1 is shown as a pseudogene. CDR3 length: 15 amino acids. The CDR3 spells CASSKDTSEGHEQFF. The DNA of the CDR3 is TGTGCCAGCAGCAAAGACACTAGCGAAGGGCATGAGCAGTTCTTC.

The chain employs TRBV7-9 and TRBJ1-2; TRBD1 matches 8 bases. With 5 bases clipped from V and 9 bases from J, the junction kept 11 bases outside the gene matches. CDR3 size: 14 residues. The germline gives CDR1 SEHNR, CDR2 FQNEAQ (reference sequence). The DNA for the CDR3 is TGTGCCAGCAGCCAACTGACAGGGGAAGGTCGCTACACCTTC. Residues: CASSQLTGEGRYTF. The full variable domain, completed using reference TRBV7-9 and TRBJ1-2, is DTGVSQNPRHKITKRGQNVTFRCDPISEHNRLYWYRQTLGQGPEFLTYFQNEAQLEKSRLLSDRFSAERPKGSFSTLEIQRTEQGDSAMYLCASSQLTGEGRYTFGSGTRLTVV.

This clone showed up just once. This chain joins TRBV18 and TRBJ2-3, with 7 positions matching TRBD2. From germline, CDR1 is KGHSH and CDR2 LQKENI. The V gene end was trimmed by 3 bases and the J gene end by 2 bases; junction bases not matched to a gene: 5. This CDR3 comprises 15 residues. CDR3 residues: CASSPFGLDTDTQYF. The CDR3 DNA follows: TGTGCCAGCTCACCTTTCGGACTAGACACAGATACGCAGTATTTT.

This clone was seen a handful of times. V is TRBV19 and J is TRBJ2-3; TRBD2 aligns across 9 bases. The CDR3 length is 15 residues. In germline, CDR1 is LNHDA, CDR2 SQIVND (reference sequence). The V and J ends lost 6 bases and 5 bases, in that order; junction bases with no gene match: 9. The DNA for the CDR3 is TGTGCCAGTAGAGGCGGGAGGGCCGGAGTAGATACGCAGTATTTT. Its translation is CASRGGRAGVDTQYF.

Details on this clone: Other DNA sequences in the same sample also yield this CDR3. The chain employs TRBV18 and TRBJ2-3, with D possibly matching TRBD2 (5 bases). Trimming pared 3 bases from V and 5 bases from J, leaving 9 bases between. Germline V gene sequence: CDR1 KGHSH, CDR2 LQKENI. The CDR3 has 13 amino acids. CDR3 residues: CASSPLRGDTQYF. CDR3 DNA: TGTGCCAGCTCACCCCTTCGGGGAGATACGCAGTATTTT.

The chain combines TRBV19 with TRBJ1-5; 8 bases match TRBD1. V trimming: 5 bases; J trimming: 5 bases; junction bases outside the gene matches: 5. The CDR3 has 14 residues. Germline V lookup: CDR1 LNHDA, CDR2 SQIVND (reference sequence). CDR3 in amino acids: CASSSTGGDQPQHF. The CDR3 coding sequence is TGTGCCAGTAGTTCCACAGGGGGAGATCAGCCCCAGCATTTT.

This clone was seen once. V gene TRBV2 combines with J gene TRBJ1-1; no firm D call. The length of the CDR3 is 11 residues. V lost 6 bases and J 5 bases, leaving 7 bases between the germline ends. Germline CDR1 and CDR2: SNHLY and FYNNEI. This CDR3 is CASRGGTEAFF. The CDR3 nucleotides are TGTGCCAGCAGGGGAGGGACTGAAGCTTTCTTT.

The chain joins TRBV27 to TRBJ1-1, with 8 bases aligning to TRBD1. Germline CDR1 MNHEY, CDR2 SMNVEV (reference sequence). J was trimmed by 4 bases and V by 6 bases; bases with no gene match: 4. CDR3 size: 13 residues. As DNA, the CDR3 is TGTGCCAGCAGGACAGGGGTGACCACTGAAGCTTTCTTT. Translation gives CASRTGVTTEAFF.

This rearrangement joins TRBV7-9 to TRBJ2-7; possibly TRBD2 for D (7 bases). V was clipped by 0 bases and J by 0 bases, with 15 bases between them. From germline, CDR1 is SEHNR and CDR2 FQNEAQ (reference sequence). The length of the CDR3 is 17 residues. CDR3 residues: CASSLARGQASSYEQYF. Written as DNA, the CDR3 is TGTGCCAGCAGCTTAGCGCGGGGGCAGGCGAGCTCCTACGAGCAGTACTTC.

Here the CDR3 reads CASSPLGEGNTEAFF. The CDR3 coding sequence is TGTGCCAGCAGTCCCCTTGGGGAGGGGAACACTGAAGCTTTCTTT. V gene TRBV27 combines with J gene TRBJ1-1; D is uncertain. Trimming pared 5 bases from V and 1 base from J, leaving 14 bases between. Looked up from germline, CDR1 is MNHEY and CDR2 is SMNVEV (reference sequence). CDR3 length: 15 amino acids.

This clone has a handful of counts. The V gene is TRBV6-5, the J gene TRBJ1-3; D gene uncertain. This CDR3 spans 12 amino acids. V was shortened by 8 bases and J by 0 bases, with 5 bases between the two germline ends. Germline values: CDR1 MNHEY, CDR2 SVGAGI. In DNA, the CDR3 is TGTGCCAGCGGAATCTCTGGAAACACCATATATTTT. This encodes CASGISGNTIYF.

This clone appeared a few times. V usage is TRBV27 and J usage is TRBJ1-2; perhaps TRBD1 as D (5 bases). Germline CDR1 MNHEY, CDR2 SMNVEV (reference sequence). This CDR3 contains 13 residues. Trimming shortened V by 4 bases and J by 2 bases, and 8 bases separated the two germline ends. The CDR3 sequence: CASSYGANYGYTF. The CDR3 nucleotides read TGTGCCAGCAGTTACGGGGCAAACTATGGCTACACCTTC.

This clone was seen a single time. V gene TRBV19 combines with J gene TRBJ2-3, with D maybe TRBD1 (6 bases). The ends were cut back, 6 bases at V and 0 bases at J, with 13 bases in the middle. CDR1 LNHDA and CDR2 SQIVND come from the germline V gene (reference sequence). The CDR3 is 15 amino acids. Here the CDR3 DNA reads TGTGCCAGTAGCAACAGGGTATTGAGCACAGATACGCAGTATTTT. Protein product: CASSNRVLSTDTQYF. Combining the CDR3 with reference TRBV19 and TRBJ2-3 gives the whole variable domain DGGITQSPKYLFRKEGQNVTLSCEQNLNHDAMYWYRQDPGQGLRLIYYSQIVNDFQKGDIAEGYSVSREKKESFPLTVTSAQKNPTAFYLCASSNRVLSTDTQYFGPGTRLTVL.

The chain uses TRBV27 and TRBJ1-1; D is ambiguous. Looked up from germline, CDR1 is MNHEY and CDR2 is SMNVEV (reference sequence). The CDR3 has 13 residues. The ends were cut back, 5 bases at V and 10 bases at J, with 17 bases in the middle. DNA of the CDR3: TGTGCCAGCAGTCCCTACTTTGGTTACTCAGCTTTCTTT. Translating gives CASSPYFGYSAFF.

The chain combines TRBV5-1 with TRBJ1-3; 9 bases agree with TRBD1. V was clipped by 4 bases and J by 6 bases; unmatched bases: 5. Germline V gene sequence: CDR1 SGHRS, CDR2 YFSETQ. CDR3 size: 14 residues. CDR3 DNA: TGCGCCAGCAGCAACAGGGGGCCGCAAAACACCATATATTTT. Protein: CASSNRGPQNTIYF.

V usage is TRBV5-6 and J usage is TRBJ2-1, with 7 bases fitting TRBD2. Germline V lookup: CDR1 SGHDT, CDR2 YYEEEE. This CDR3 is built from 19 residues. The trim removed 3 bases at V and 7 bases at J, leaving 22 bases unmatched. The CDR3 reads CASSWTPVLWREMGNEQFF. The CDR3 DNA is TGTGCCAGCAGCTGGACCCCGGTCTTATGGCGGGAGATGGGAAATGAGCAGTTCTTC.

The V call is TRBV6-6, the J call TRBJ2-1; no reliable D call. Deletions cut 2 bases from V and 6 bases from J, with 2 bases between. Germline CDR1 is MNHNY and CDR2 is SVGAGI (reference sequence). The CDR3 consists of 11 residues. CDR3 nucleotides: TGTGCCAGCAGTTACGCCAATGAGCAGTTCTTC. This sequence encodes CASSYANEQFF.

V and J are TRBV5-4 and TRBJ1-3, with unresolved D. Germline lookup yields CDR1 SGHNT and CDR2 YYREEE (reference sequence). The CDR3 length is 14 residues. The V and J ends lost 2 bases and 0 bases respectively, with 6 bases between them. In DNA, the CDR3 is TGTGCCAGCAGCTTTAAGAGCTCTGGAAACACCATATATTTT. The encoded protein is CASSFKSSGNTIYF.

The CDR3 region is CAIGGTVSYEQYF. CDR3 in DNA: TGTGCCATCGGGGGGACAGTCTCCTACGAGCAGTACTTC. The V and J genes are TRBV10-3 and TRBJ2-7; the D gene is possibly TRBD1 (7 bases). The CDR3 loop spans 13 amino acids. V shed 8 bases and J shed 0 bases, with 11 bases lying between them. Germline CDR1 reads ENHRY; CDR2 reads SYGVKD.

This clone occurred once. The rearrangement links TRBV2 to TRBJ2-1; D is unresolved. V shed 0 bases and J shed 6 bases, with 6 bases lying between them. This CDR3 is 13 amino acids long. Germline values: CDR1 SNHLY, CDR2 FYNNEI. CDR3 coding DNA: TGTGCCAGCAGTGAAGCGGGGTTCAATGAGCAGTTCTTC. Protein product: CASSEAGFNEQFF.

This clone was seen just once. The CDR3 DNA reads TGTGCCAGCAGTTACTTCGGGGGGCACTACAATGAGCAGTTCTTC. It specifies CASSYFGGHYNEQFF. This sequence joins TRBV6-5 and TRBJ2-1, with a tentative D call TRBD2 (7 bases). This CDR3 is built from 15 residues. From germline, CDR1 is MNHEY and CDR2 SVGAGI. Trimming removed 1 base at V and 3 bases at J, with 10 bases between.

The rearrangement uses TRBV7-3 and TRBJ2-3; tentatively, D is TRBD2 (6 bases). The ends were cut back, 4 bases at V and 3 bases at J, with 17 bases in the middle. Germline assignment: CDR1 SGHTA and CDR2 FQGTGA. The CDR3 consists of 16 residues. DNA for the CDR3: TGTGCCAGCAGCTCTGATAGCGGAATCGGTACAGATACGCAGTATTTT. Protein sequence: CASSSDSGIGTDTQYF. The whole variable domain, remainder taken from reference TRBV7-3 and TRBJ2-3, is GAGVSQTPSNKVTEKGKYVELRCDPISGHTALYWYRQSLGQGPEFLIYFQGTGAADDSGLPNDRFFAVRPEGSVSTLKIQRTERGDSAVYLCASSSDSGIGTDTQYFGPGTRLTVL.

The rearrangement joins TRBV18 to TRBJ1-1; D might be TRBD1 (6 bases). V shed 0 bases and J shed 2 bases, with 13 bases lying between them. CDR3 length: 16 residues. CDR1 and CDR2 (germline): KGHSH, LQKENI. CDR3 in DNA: TGTGCCAGCTCACCACCCAGTACAGGGCAAAACACTGAAGCTTTCTTT. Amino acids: CASSPPSTGQNTEAFF.

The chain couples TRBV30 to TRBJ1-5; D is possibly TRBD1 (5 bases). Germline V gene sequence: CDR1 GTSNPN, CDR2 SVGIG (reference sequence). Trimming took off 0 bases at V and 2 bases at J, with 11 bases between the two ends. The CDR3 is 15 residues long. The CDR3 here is CAWSVGGEGNQPQHF. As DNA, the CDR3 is TGTGCCTGGAGTGTAGGAGGGGAAGGCAATCAGCCCCAGCATTTT. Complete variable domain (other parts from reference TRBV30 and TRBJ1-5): SQTIHQWPATLVQPVGSPLSLECTVEGTSNPNLYWYRQAAGRGLQLLFYSVGIGQISSEVPQNLSASRPQDRQFILSSKKLLLSDSGFYLCAWSVGGEGNQPQHFGDGTRLSIL.

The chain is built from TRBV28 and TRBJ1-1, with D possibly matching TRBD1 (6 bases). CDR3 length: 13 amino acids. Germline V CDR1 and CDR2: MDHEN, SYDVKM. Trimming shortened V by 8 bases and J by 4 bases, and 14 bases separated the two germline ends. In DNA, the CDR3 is TGTGCCAGCCGAACAACAGGGACCACTGAAGCTTTCTTT. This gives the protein CASRTTGTTEAFF.

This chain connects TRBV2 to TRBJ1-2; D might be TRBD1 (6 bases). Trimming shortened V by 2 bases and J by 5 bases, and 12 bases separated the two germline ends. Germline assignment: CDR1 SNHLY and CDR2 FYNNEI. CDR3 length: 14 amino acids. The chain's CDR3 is CASSETRGGYGYTF. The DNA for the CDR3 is TGTGCCAGCAGTGAAACCAGGGGAGGGTATGGCTACACCTTC.